Below, 3 T cell receptor beta chains from the same sample are listed, as sequenced in a study of shared clonotypes between healthy human individuals (TCRdb year 2020). The receptor library was made with the immunoSEQ multiplex PCR assay. The table was pulled from immuneACCESS by TCRdb, which kept in-frame rearrangements only. Such tables lose some clones; where checked, under half of the loss comes from unresolved V genes, and the rest has no known cause. The sample has millions of clones on record, around nine tenths of them singletons. The ten largest clonotypes hold 0.14% of the sample. The sequencing sample was made of naive CD4+ T cells sorted from blood. The meaning of the sample's cell subset or site label: CD45RA+ positively selected. These receptors originate from a man aged 18 to 30 in good health.

V gene TRBV18 combines with J gene TRBJ2-7; 7 bases are shared with TRBD1. The germline V gene has CDR1 KGHSH and CDR2 LQKENI. The CDR3 has 15 amino acids. V gave up 6 bases and J gave up 3 bases; unmatched junction bases: 11. CDR3 bases: TGTGCCAGCTCCCTCCTAGGGGACAGCTACTACGAGCAGTACTTC. It translates to CASSLLGDSYYEQYF.

The chain recombines TRBV5-5 with TRBJ1-6; the match to TRBD1 covers 8 bases. J gave up 11 bases and V 9 bases, and 13 bases lay outside the gene matches. CDR1 and CDR2 from the germline V gene are SGHKS and YYEKEE (reference sequence). CDR3 length: 14 amino acids. Written as DNA, the CDR3 is TGTGCCACCTCAACCATGACAGGGGAGACACCCCTCCACTTT. This translates into CATSTMTGETPLHF.

V gene TRBV5-1 combines with J gene TRBJ1-1, with TRBD1 identical over 9 bases. The CDR3 loop spans 16 amino acids. V lost 3 bases to trimming and J lost 0 bases; unmatched junction nucleotides: 6. The germline CDR1 and CDR2 sequences are SGHRS and YFSETQ. The CDR3 reads CASSSRDRDLNTEAFF. Written as DNA, the CDR3 is TGCGCCAGCAGCTCCCGGGACAGGGACTTGAACACTGAAGCTTTCTTT. Variable domain in full (rest from reference TRBV5-1 and TRBJ1-1): KAGVTQTPRYLIKTRGQQVTLSCSPISGHRSVSWYQQTPGQGLQFLFEYFSETQRNKGNFPGRFSGRQFSNSRSEMNVSTLELGDSALYLCASSSRDRDLNTEAFFGQGTRLTVV.